The rows below give T cell receptor beta chains drawn from one sample of a study of T cell responses to AZD1222 COVID-19 vaccine. Assay used: immunoSEQ multiplex PCR; TCRdb lists only in-frame clones, some missing. The sample lists around 80,000 clones, 70% to 90% seen once, with under 11% in the top ten. The source was peripheral blood, collected 28 days after the second AZD1222 dose. The receptors derive from an adult who received the AZD1222 COVID-19 vaccine. CDR3s include the opening cysteine and the closing phenylalanine or tryptophan. The D gene is left open where the match is weak. Clone size is not always given. Where it is, it says once, few, many or a class for expanded clones.

TRBJ2-3 - TRBV12-3/TRBV12-4 - CASLGTDTQYF TGTGCCAGTCTAGGCACAGATACGCAGTATTTT
TRBJ1-1 - TRBV27 - CATSPRLNTEAFF TGTGCCACCTCACCCCGGCTGAACACTGAAGCTTTCTTT
TRBJ2-5 - TRBV3-1/TRBV3-2 TRBD2 CASSPPWRGNQETQYF TGTGCCAGCAGCCCTCCATGGCGGGGGAACCAAGAGACCCAGTACTTC
TRBJ2-2 - TRBV19 TRBD1 CASAGTGNTGELFF TGTGCCAGCGCCGGGACAGGGAACACCGGGGAGCTGTTTTTT
TRBJ1-4 - TRBV3-1/TRBV3-2 - CASSQVGLGYNEKLFF TGTGCCAGCAGCCAAGTGGGATTGGGGTATAATGAAAAACTGTTTTTT
TRBJ2-7 - TRBV27 - CASSSVVSGLEQYF TGTGCCAGCAGTTCGGTTGTTAGCGGTTTGGAGCAGTACTTC
TRBJ2-5 - TRBV18 - CASSPLPRAGETQYF TGTGCCAGCTCACCACTCCCCAGGGCCGGGGAGACCCAGTACTTC
TRBJ2-7 few TRBV27 - CASSFLSYEQYF TGTGCCAGCAGTTTCCTCTCCTACGAGCAGTACTTC
TRBJ2-7 once TRBV7-9 - CASSLEGVYEQYF TGTGCCAGCAGCTTAGAGGGGGTTTACGAGCAGTACTTC
TRBJ1-1 - TRBV18 - CASSPPGPGTEAFF TGTGCCAGCTCACCACCGGGCCCGGGGACTGAAGCTTTCTTT
TRBJ1-5 - TRBV5-1 - CASSLAGGNQPQHF TGCGCCAGCAGCTTGGCGGGGGGTAATCAGCCCCAGCATTTT
TRBJ1-1 - TRBV5-1 - CASSLAGAGTEAFF TGCGCCAGCAGCTTGGCTGGGGCCGGGACTGAAGCTTTCTTT
TRBJ2-3 once TRBV20-1 - CSASHGLGDTQYF TGCAGTGCTAGTCACGGGTTGGGCGATACGCAGTATTTT
TRBJ2-2 - TRBV30 TRBD1 CAWSVVTGYPTGELFF TGTGCCTGGAGCGTAGTGACAGGGTACCCCACCGGGGAGCTGTTTTTT
TRBJ2-4 - TRBV4-2 - CASSQDQRRDIQYF TGTGCCAGCAGCCAAGATCAGAGGCGGGACATTCAGTACTTC
TRBJ1-2 - TRBV24-1 TRBD1 CATSDSGQPYGYTF TGTGCCACCAGTGATTCGGGACAGCCCTATGGCTACACCTTC
TRBJ2-1 - TRBV5-5 TRBD1 CASSLAGTGGLNEQFF TGTGCCAGCAGCTTGGCCGGGACAGGGGGCCTCAATGAGCAGTTCTTC
TRBJ2-7 once TRBV21-1 - CARGLGPHFYEQYF TGTGCCAGGGGGCTGGGGCCACACTTCTACGAGCAGTACTTC
TRBJ1-2 - TRBV19 - CASSTPGTSNYGYTF TGTGCCAGTAGTACTCCCGGGACATCTAACTATGGCTACACCTTC
TRBJ1-1 - TRBV28 - CASNRGPGTEAFF TGTGCCAGCAACCGGGGGCCAGGCACTGAAGCTTTCTTT
TRBJ1-1 - TRBV11-2 - CASSSGSNTEAFF TGTGCCAGCAGCTCCGGGTCGAACACTGAAGCTTTCTTT
TRBJ1-6 - TRBV18 TRBD1 CASSPRRTGAGSPLHF TGTGCCAGCTCACCACGCCGGACAGGGGCTGGTTCACCCCTCCACTTT
TRBJ1-5 - TRBV2 - CASRSKGNSNQPQHF TGTGCCAGCAGATCAAAAGGGAATAGCAATCAGCCCCAGCATTTT
TRBJ1-5 - TRBV19 TRBD1 CASATGTGGQPQHF TGTGCCAGTGCAACCGGGACAGGGGGACAGCCCCAGCATTTT
TRBJ1-6 - TRBV28 - CASRSGQGDNSPLHF TGTGCCAGCAGATCGGGACAAGGGGACAATTCACCCCTCCACTTT
TRBJ1-6 - TRBV2 - CASRGGAGSYNSPLHF TGTGCCAGCAGGGGTGGGGCAGGCTCCTATAATTCACCCCTCCACTTT
TRBJ2-1 - TRBV15 TRBD2 CATSGLGGTPYNEQFF TGTGCCACCAGCGGGCTGGGGGGGACCCCCTACAATGAGCAGTTCTTC
TRBJ1-2 - TRBV2 TRBD1 CASSEETGTYGYTF TGTGCCAGCAGTGAAGAGACAGGGACCTATGGCTACACCTTC
TRBJ1-2 - TRBV30 - CAWTSSPHYGYTF TGTGCCTGGACCTCCTCCCCCCACTATGGCTACACCTTC
TRBJ1-5 - TRBV9 TRBD1 CASSVGQGDQPQHF TGTGCCAGCAGCGTCGGACAGGGGGATCAGCCCCAGCATTTT
TRBJ2-3 - TRBV4-1 TRBD1 CASSRRQGPTDTQYF TGCGCCAGCAGCCGGAGACAGGGCCCCACAGATACGCAGTATTTT
TRBJ1-4 - TRBV6-5 - CAIHGRFNEKLFF TGTGCCATTCACGGGCGATTTAATGAAAAACTGTTTTTT
TRBJ1-3 - TRBV5-5 TRBD1 CASSYPGTGPGNTIYF TGTGCCAGCAGCTACCCCGGGACAGGGCCTGGAAACACCATATATTTT
TRBJ1-3 - TRBV9 - CASSVEGVGHRALGNTIYF TGTGCCAGCAGCGTAGAGGGGGTCGGGCACAGAGCTCTCGGAAACACCATATATTTT
TRBJ2-2 - TRBV4-2 - CASSFYGGSSNTGELFF TGTGCCAGCAGTTTCTATGGGGGTTCGTCGAACACCGGGGAGCTGTTTTTT
TRBJ1-4 - TRBV27 - CASTRAGAGKLFF TGTGCCAGCACCCGCGCGGGGGCGGGAAAACTGTTTTTT
TRBJ2-7 - TRBV6-5 - CASRGEGSNEQYF TGTGCCAGCAGGGGAGAAGGGAGCAACGAGCAGTACTTC
TRBJ2-7 - TRBV9 - CASSVAPISNEQYF TGTGCCAGCAGCGTAGCCCCGATATCTAACGAGCAGTACTTC